This is a list of T cell receptor beta chains from one sample in a study of T cell responses to AZD1222 COVID-19 vaccine. Libraries were prepared by immunoSEQ multiplex PCR; TCRdb keeps only in-frame clonotypes and omits some of them. The sample consists of nearly 35,000 clones, around 78% of them appearing once. This material consisted of peripheral blood, taken 28 days after the second AZD1222 dose. The receptor set was obtained from an adult who received the AZD1222 COVID-19 vaccine. The CDR3 runs from the conserved cysteine through the conserved F or W. The D gene is left open where the match is weak. Part of the rows lack a size; the others show once, few, many or a class for expanded clones.

v_gene: TRBV20-1
j_gene: TRBJ2-5
d_gene: TRBD2
abundance: few
CDR3nt: TGCAGTGCAGCGACTAGCGAGACCCAGTACTTC
CDR3aa: CSAATSETQYF

v_gene: TRBV28
j_gene: TRBJ1-1
d_gene: NA
abundance: NA
CDR3nt: TGTGCCAGCAGGGGGGTTGGTTTGAGCACTGAAGCTTTCTTT
CDR3aa: CASRGVGLSTEAFF

v_gene: TRBV5-6
j_gene: TRBJ1-2
d_gene: NA
abundance: NA
CDR3nt: TGTGCCAGCAGCAGCCGGGTCCTCGGCCGAGGCTACACCTTC
CDR3aa: CASSSRVLGRGYTF

v_gene: TRBV29-1
j_gene: TRBJ2-3
d_gene: TRBD1
abundance: NA
CDR3nt: TGCAGCGTTGAAGATACCGGCGCAGGGGGTACGCAGTATTTT
CDR3aa: CSVEDTGAGGTQYF

v_gene: TRBV5-1
j_gene: TRBJ1-1
d_gene: NA
abundance: NA
CDR3nt: TGCGCCAGCACCATTGGGGACGGCCGGCACAAAAAAATGAACACTGAAGCTTTCTTT
CDR3aa: CASTIGDGRHKKMNTEAFF

v_gene: TRBV9
j_gene: TRBJ2-5
d_gene: NA
abundance: NA
CDR3nt: TGTGCCAGCAGCGAGGGGGGGGCCATAGAGACCCAGTACTTC
CDR3aa: CASSEGGAIETQYF

v_gene: TRBV28
j_gene: TRBJ1-2
d_gene: NA
abundance: NA
CDR3nt: TGTGCCAGCAGTTACATCTATGGCTACACCTTC
CDR3aa: CASSYIYGYTF

v_gene: TRBV6-6
j_gene: TRBJ2-7
d_gene: NA
abundance: once
CDR3nt: TGTGCCAGCAGTTACCCGGCCGGGACTTCACCTGGGGAGCAGTACTTC
CDR3aa: CASSYPAGTSPGEQYF

v_gene: TRBV2
j_gene: TRBJ2-1
d_gene: TRBD2
abundance: NA
CDR3nt: TGTGCCAGCAGTGAAAGATTGGTAGCGGGAGAAAATGAGCAGTTCTTC
CDR3aa: CASSERLVAGENEQFF

v_gene: TRBV10-3
j_gene: TRBJ2-7
d_gene: TRBD2
abundance: NA
CDR3nt: TGTGCCACTCAAGCGGGGGGCTTCTCCTACGAGCAGTACTTC
CDR3aa: CATQAGGFSYEQYF

v_gene: TRBV2
j_gene: TRBJ1-1
d_gene: NA
abundance: NA
CDR3nt: TGTGCCAGCAGTGGTTGGACAGCAATGAACACTGAAGCTTTCTTT
CDR3aa: CASSGWTAMNTEAFF

v_gene: TRBV9
j_gene: TRBJ2-3
d_gene: NA
abundance: NA
CDR3nt: TGTGCCAGCAGCGTCCGCGGAGTGGGCACAGATACGCAGTATTTT
CDR3aa: CASSVRGVGTDTQYF

v_gene: TRBV3-1/TRBV3-2
j_gene: TRBJ1-1
d_gene: NA
abundance: NA
CDR3nt: TGTGCCAGCAGCCAAGATCCGAACGCTGAAGCTTTCTTT
CDR3aa: CASSQDPNAEAFF

v_gene: TRBV7-6
j_gene: TRBJ2-2
d_gene: NA
abundance: NA
CDR3nt: TGTGCCAGCAGCAAGACTAGTCTGGACACCGGGGAGCTGTTTTTT
CDR3aa: CASSKTSLDTGELFF

v_gene: TRBV28
j_gene: TRBJ1-2
d_gene: TRBD1
abundance: NA
CDR3nt: TGTGCCAGCAGTAGAGAGGGACAGGGTAGACCCGGCTACACCTTC
CDR3aa: CASSREGQGRPGYTF

v_gene: TRBV27
j_gene: TRBJ1-4
d_gene: NA
abundance: NA
CDR3nt: TGTGCCAGCAGTGCATCGACAGGTTCCGGTGAAAAACTGTTTTTT
CDR3aa: CASSASTGSGEKLFF

v_gene: TRBV3-1/TRBV3-2
j_gene: TRBJ1-6
d_gene: TRBD1
abundance: NA
CDR3nt: TGTGCCAGCAGCCTTACAGGGGCCCTCCACTTT
CDR3aa: CASSLTGALHF

v_gene: TRBV11-3
j_gene: TRBJ2-4
d_gene: TRBD2
abundance: once
CDR3nt: TGTGCCAGCAGCGCCTCCCTCGGCACTAGCGGAAGAAACATTCAGTACTTC
CDR3aa: CASSASLGTSGRNIQYF

v_gene: TRBV10-3
j_gene: TRBJ1-5
d_gene: NA
abundance: NA
CDR3nt: TGTGCCATCAGTGAGGCGGGTCCGAATCAGCCCCAGCATTTT
CDR3aa: CAISEAGPNQPQHF

v_gene: TRBV5-1
j_gene: TRBJ2-5
d_gene: TRBD2
abundance: NA
CDR3nt: TGCGCCAGCAGCCCCACCCTTGGCGGGGGGGCTGAGACCCAGTACTTC
CDR3aa: CASSPTLGGGAETQYF

v_gene: TRBV18
j_gene: TRBJ1-5
d_gene: NA
abundance: NA
CDR3nt: TGTGCCAGCTCACCATCGGGACACAATAGCAATCAGCCCCAGCATTTT
CDR3aa: CASSPSGHNSNQPQHF

v_gene: TRBV29-1
j_gene: TRBJ1-2
d_gene: NA
abundance: NA
CDR3nt: TGCAGCGTTGAAGGCAGCCCCTATGGCTACACCTTC
CDR3aa: CSVEGSPYGYTF

v_gene: TRBV5-1
j_gene: TRBJ1-4
d_gene: NA
abundance: NA
CDR3nt: TGCGCCAGCACCAATAACGTGGGGGGCTCTGAAAAACTGTTTTTT
CDR3aa: CASTNNVGGSEKLFF

v_gene: TRBV6-2/TRBV6-3
j_gene: TRBJ1-5
d_gene: TRBD1
abundance: few
CDR3nt: TGTGCCAGCAGCAGGGACAGGGGGCTTCAGCCCCAGCATTTT
CDR3aa: CASSRDRGLQPQHF

v_gene: TRBV19
j_gene: TRBJ1-3
d_gene: NA
abundance: NA
CDR3nt: TGTGCCAGTAGGCCAGATCCACGGCGGAACACCATATATTTT
CDR3aa: CASRPDPRRNTIYF

v_gene: TRBV10-3
j_gene: TRBJ1-1
d_gene: NA
abundance: NA
CDR3nt: TGTGCCACCCGGGGGGAAATGAACACTGAAGCTTTCTTT
CDR3aa: CATRGEMNTEAFF

v_gene: TRBV7-2
j_gene: TRBJ2-1
d_gene: NA
abundance: NA
CDR3nt: TGTGCCAGCAGCTTAGACAAAGCTCATTACAATGAGCAGTTCTTC
CDR3aa: CASSLDKAHYNEQFF

v_gene: TRBV19
j_gene: TRBJ2-3
d_gene: TRBD2
abundance: NA
CDR3nt: TGTGCCAGTAAGGTCCGGGAGGAAGATACGCAGTATTTT
CDR3aa: CASKVREEDTQYF

v_gene: TRBV29-1
j_gene: TRBJ2-1
d_gene: NA
abundance: NA
CDR3nt: TGCAGCGTTTTGGGTAACGGGGGACCCTACAATGAGCAGTTCTTC
CDR3aa: CSVLGNGGPYNEQFF

v_gene: TRBV25-1
j_gene: TRBJ1-6
d_gene: NA
abundance: NA
CDR3nt: TGTGCCAGCAGTGAATACGGCAGGGTCCCCCACTTT
CDR3aa: CASSEYGRVPHF

v_gene: TRBV5-4
j_gene: TRBJ2-1
d_gene: NA
abundance: few
CDR3nt: TGTGCCAGCAGCTTCAACCGAGGCAATGAGCAGTTCTTC
CDR3aa: CASSFNRGNEQFF

v_gene: TRBV18
j_gene: TRBJ1-6
d_gene: NA
abundance: few
CDR3nt: TGTGCCAGCTCACCAATGGACTCGGGGGATTCACCCCTCCACTTT
CDR3aa: CASSPMDSGDSPLHF

v_gene: TRBV5-3
j_gene: TRBJ2-1
d_gene: TRBD2
abundance: NA
CDR3nt: TGTGCCAGAAGCTTGCGGGAGGCGTACAATGAGCAGTTCTTC
CDR3aa: CARSLREAYNEQFF

v_gene: TRBV3-1/TRBV3-2
j_gene: TRBJ1-3
d_gene: NA
abundance: NA
CDR3nt: TGTGCCAGCAGCCCCCGAGGAAACACCATATATTTT
CDR3aa: CASSPRGNTIYF

v_gene: TRBV18
j_gene: TRBJ1-3
d_gene: NA
abundance: NA
CDR3nt: TGTGCCAGCTCACCGTCACAGTACACCCAGTTCGGAAACACCATATATTTT
CDR3aa: CASSPSQYTQFGNTIYF

v_gene: TRBV5-1
j_gene: TRBJ1-6
d_gene: NA
abundance: NA
CDR3nt: TGCGCCAGCAGCGTGGGACAATCTAATTCACCCCTCCACTTT
CDR3aa: CASSVGQSNSPLHF

v_gene: TRBV12-3/TRBV12-4
j_gene: TRBJ2-7
d_gene: NA
abundance: few
CDR3nt: TGTGCCAGCAGCCAGGATCACTACGAGCAGTACTTC
CDR3aa: CASSQDHYEQYF

v_gene: TRBV20-1
j_gene: TRBJ2-1
d_gene: TRBD2
abundance: NA
CDR3nt: TGCAGTGCTAGTGGGGTGGCGGGGGGGCCTTGGGTTGAGCAGTTCTTC
CDR3aa: CSASGVAGGPWVEQFF

v_gene: TRBV5-1
j_gene: TRBJ2-6
d_gene: NA
abundance: NA
CDR3nt: TGCGCCAGCAGCTTTTCTGGGGCCAACGTCCTGACTTTC
CDR3aa: CASSFSGANVLTF

v_gene: TRBV7-9
j_gene: TRBJ2-7
d_gene: NA
abundance: NA
CDR3nt: TGTGCCAGCAGCCCCCGGGGGTCAGGGGACGAGCAGTACTTC
CDR3aa: CASSPRGSGDEQYF

v_gene: TRBV7-8
j_gene: TRBJ1-5
d_gene: NA
abundance: NA
CDR3nt: TGTGCCAGCAGCTTAGTAGGGAATATGCAGCCCCAGCATTTT
CDR3aa: CASSLVGNMQPQHF

v_gene: TRBV7-2
j_gene: TRBJ1-3
d_gene: NA
abundance: NA
CDR3nt: TGTGCCAGCAGCTTATCTACGGGGCGGACCCACTCTGGAAACACCATATATTTT
CDR3aa: CASSLSTGRTHSGNTIYF

v_gene: TRBV7-9
j_gene: TRBJ1-2
d_gene: NA
abundance: NA
CDR3nt: TGTGCCAGCAGCTCGCAAAAAGGGGGTAACTATGGCTACACCTTC
CDR3aa: CASSSQKGGNYGYTF

v_gene: TRBV29-1
j_gene: TRBJ2-5
d_gene: TRBD1
abundance: NA
CDR3nt: TGCAGCGTTGCGGGGACAGGGGCGATTCAAGAGACCCAGTACTTC
CDR3aa: CSVAGTGAIQETQYF

v_gene: TRBV19
j_gene: TRBJ1-5
d_gene: NA
abundance: NA
CDR3nt: TGTGCCAGTAGGACTCGTAGCAATCAGCCCCAGCATTTT
CDR3aa: CASRTRSNQPQHF

v_gene: TRBV7-2
j_gene: TRBJ2-6
d_gene: NA
abundance: NA
CDR3nt: TGTGCCAGCAGCTACAGAGGGGGGGCTGGGGCCAACGTCCTGACTTTC
CDR3aa: CASSYRGGAGANVLTF

v_gene: TRBV2
j_gene: TRBJ1-3
d_gene: NA
abundance: few
CDR3nt: TGTGCCTCCAGCCCGTCTGGAAACACCATATATTTT
CDR3aa: CASSPSGNTIYF

v_gene: TRBV5-1
j_gene: TRBJ1-4
d_gene: NA
abundance: NA
CDR3nt: TGCGCCAGCAGCTTGGGTTGGACCGGCAGGGAAAAACTGTTTTTT
CDR3aa: CASSLGWTGREKLFF

v_gene: TRBV6-5
j_gene: TRBJ1-2
d_gene: NA
abundance: few
CDR3nt: TGTGCCAGCAGTCTCGAGGGTAACTATGGCTACACCTTC
CDR3aa: CASSLEGNYGYTF

v_gene: TRBV7-2
j_gene: TRBJ2-3
d_gene: TRBD2
abundance: NA
CDR3nt: TGTGCCAGCAGGGTGGGCGGGAGCGGTACAGATACGCAGTATTTT
CDR3aa: CASRVGGSGTDTQYF

v_gene: TRBV18
j_gene: TRBJ1-4
d_gene: NA
abundance: NA
CDR3nt: TGTGCCAGCTCACCGCCCTTCCCGGGCAGCGTTAATGAAAAACTGTTTTTT
CDR3aa: CASSPPFPGSVNEKLFF

v_gene: TRBV5-6
j_gene: TRBJ1-5
d_gene: NA
abundance: NA
CDR3nt: TGTGCCAGCAGTTTGTTGATGGCAGGTGCCAATCAGCCCCAGCATTTT
CDR3aa: CASSLLMAGANQPQHF

v_gene: TRBV7-2
j_gene: TRBJ2-3
d_gene: NA
abundance: NA
CDR3nt: TGTGCCAGCAGCTCGGGGGAGTGGGTCAATACGCAGTATTTT
CDR3aa: CASSSGEWVNTQYF

v_gene: TRBV25-1
j_gene: TRBJ1-2
d_gene: TRBD1
abundance: NA
CDR3nt: TGTGCCAGCAGTGAATCTTCCGGACAGGGAATAGGCTATGGCTACACCTTC
CDR3aa: CASSESSGQGIGYGYTF

v_gene: TRBV19
j_gene: TRBJ1-2
d_gene: TRBD1
abundance: NA
CDR3nt: TGTGCCAGTAGTGCGACAGGGGGAGGTTCGTATGGCTACACCTTC
CDR3aa: CASSATGGGSYGYTF

v_gene: TRBV5-1
j_gene: TRBJ2-1
d_gene: NA
abundance: NA
CDR3nt: TGCGCCAGCAGCTTGAGCGTGGGGAGCTCCTACAATGAGCAGTTCTTC
CDR3aa: CASSLSVGSSYNEQFF

v_gene: TRBV11-2
j_gene: TRBJ2-2
d_gene: TRBD2
abundance: NA
CDR3nt: TGTGCCAGCAGCGGCACTAGCGGGGCCGCCGGAACCGGGGAGCTGTTTTTT
CDR3aa: CASSGTSGAAGTGELFF